The 10 T cell receptor beta chains given below trace back to one sample, sequenced in a study of blood T cell repertoires in COVID-19. Sequencing was performed with immunoSEQ multiplex PCR; in TCRdb, only in-frame clones are kept and a portion is missing. This table has 250,000 or so clones, 70% to 90% appearing once. The material sequenced was PBMCs or T cells enriched from blood (not recorded which). The receptors derive from a man aged 30-40 years who had recovered from COVID-19.

This clone has a single count. The J gene is TRBJ2-3, the V gene TRBV7-6, with 7 bases identical to TRBD2. V shed 5 bases, J shed 4 bases, and the junction held 6 bases outside the gene matches. The CDR3 length is 14 residues. Germline V gene lookup returns CDR1 SGHVS and CDR2 FNYEAQ. This chain's CDR3 is CASSRTSAADTQYF. The DNA of the CDR3 is TGTGCCAGCAGCCGCACTAGCGCAGCAGATACGCAGTATTTT.

This clone showed up just once. The rearrangement joins TRBV3-1 (or the pseudogene TRBV3-2) to TRBJ1-4, with TRBD1 as a possible D gene (6 bases). This CDR3 is 15 amino acids long. Germline assignment: CDR1 LGHDT and CDR2 YNNKEL (reference sequence). The V and J ends lost 0 bases and 10 bases respectively, with 15 bases between them. CDR3 DNA sequence: TGTGCCAGCAGCCAAGATCCCACAGGGAGGGGAAAACTGTTTTTT. It is translated as CASSQDPTGRGKLFF.

The gene calls are TRBV5-4 and TRBJ2-5, with a possible D match to TRBD2 (5 bases). The V and J ends lost 0 bases and 7 bases respectively, with 10 bases between them. The germline V gene encodes CDR1 SGHNT and CDR2 YYREEE (reference sequence). This CDR3 spans 13 amino acids. CDR3 coding DNA: TGTGCCAGCAGCTTGGACGGACTGGGGACCCAGTACTTC. Protein product: CASSLDGLGTQYF.

The V call is TRBV4-1, the J call TRBJ1-2; weak D call: TRBD1 (5 bases). CDR3 size: 12 residues. The V and J ends lost 10 bases and 4 bases respectively, with 13 bases between them. Looked up from germline, CDR1 is MGHRA and CDR2 is YSYEKL. Here the CDR3 reads CATRGSAYGYTF. The CDR3, as DNA: TGCGCCACCCGGGGGTCGGCCTATGGCTACACCTTC.

J is TRBJ1-4 and V is TRBV5-1, with 7 bases aligning to TRBD1. V shed 0 bases and J 5 bases; nucleotides not matched to a gene: 7. Germline CDR1 is SGHRS and CDR2 is YFSETQ. The CDR3 loop spans 16 amino acids. CDR3 DNA sequence: TGCGCCAGCAGCTTGGCCGGAGGGGGCGGGAATGAAAAACTGTTTTTT. This gives the protein CASSLAGGGGNEKLFF.

The table lists this clone with a few counts. This chain uses TRBV5-1 with TRBJ1-1; weak D call: TRBD1 (5 bases). The CDR3 has 15 residues. V was cut by 1 base and J by 1 base, with 11 bases left in between. In germline, CDR1 is SGHRS, CDR2 YFSETQ. The CDR3 DNA follows: TGCGCCAGCAGCTTGTGGGGGACTCAGAACACTGAAGCTTTCTTT. Translation gives CASSLWGTQNTEAFF.

The rearrangement joins TRBV7-8 to TRBJ2-1, with D hard to call. V dropped 3 bases and J dropped 0 bases, with 9 bases sitting between them. The V gene's germline CDR1 is SGHVS and CDR2 FQNEAQ. CDR3 length: 15 residues. The CDR3 coding sequence is TGTGCCAGCAGCTTTTCGTGGAGCTCCTACAATGAGCAGTTCTTC. Its translation is CASSFSWSSYNEQFF. The whole variable domain, filled in from reference TRBV7-8 and TRBJ2-1, reads GAGVSQSPRYKVAKRGQDVALRCDPISGHVSLFWYQQALGQGPEFLTYFQNEAQLDKSGLPSDRFFAERPEGSVSTLKIQRTQQEDSAVYLCASSFSWSSYNEQFFGPGTRLTVL.

The chain carries TRBV27 and TRBJ2-7; TRBD2 matches at 7 bases. Germline lookup yields CDR1 MNHEY and CDR2 SMNVEV (reference sequence). The CDR3 extends over 14 amino acids. Trimming took 4 bases from V and 7 from J; bases not matched to a gene: 10. CDR3 in DNA: TGTGCCAGCAGTTCGGGACTACTGAAGAGGGAGCAGTACTTC. Translation: CASSSGLLKREQYF.

The V and J genes are TRBV5-4 and TRBJ1-6; maybe TRBD1 (6 bases). Germline V gene data show CDR1 as SGHNT and CDR2 as YYREEE (reference sequence). The CDR3 has 16 residues. Trimming removed 0 bases from V and 7 bases from J, with 14 bases in between. CDR3 amino acids: CASSLAGGRRNSPLHF. DNA of the CDR3: TGTGCCAGCAGCTTGGCCGGGGGGCGCCGGAATTCACCCCTCCACTTT. The whole variable domain, remainder taken from reference TRBV5-4 and TRBJ1-6, is ETGVTQSPTHLIKTRGQQVTLRCSSQSGHNTVSWYQQALGQGPQFIFQYYREEENGRGNFPPRFSGLQFPNYSSELNVNALELDDSALYLCASSLAGGRRNSPLHFGNGTRLTVT.

The genes are TRBV10-1 and TRBJ2-5; D gene ambiguous. The CDR3 extends over 13 amino acids. Looked up from germline, CDR1 is WNHNN and CDR2 is SYGVQD (reference sequence). With 6 bases removed from V and 7 bases from J, the gap between germline ends came to 15 bases. The CDR3 spells CASSSIITGTQYF. The CDR3 bases are TGCGCCAGCAGCTCCATCATAACGGGGACCCAGTACTTC.